This T cell receptor (beta chain) was recorded in a study of circulating CD8 cells and anti-PD-1 response in melanoma. Study-level background: About 45% of the 13 patients had prior targeted therapy or immunotherapy; seven did not.

By sample fraction, this clonotype is large. Each library started from around 15 ng of total RNA using the QIAseq Immune Repertoire TCR panel. TCRdb independently ran MiXCR on the reads; one entry per CDR3 protein. The sample shows some 790 distinct CDR3 sequences, approximately 8% of them seen only once. Sorting of live CD3+CD8+TCRalphabeta+ cells by PD-1 and/or TIGIT gave four subsets. Germline V gene data show CDR1 as SNHLY and CDR2 as FYNNEI. With 5 bases clipped from V and 0 bases from J, the junction kept 5 bases outside the gene matches. The CDR3 is made up of 16 amino acids. The rearrangement uses TRBV2 and TRBJ2-3, with 10 positions matching TRBD2. The specimen was CD8+ T cells from PBMCs, collected at baseline or after one month of anti-PD-1 therapy (not recorded which). This clonotype was obtained from a human donor with melanoma. The CDR3, as DNA: TGTGCCAGCAGTCCGGTAGCGGGGGGAAGCACAGATACGCAGTATTTT. It encodes CASSPVAGGSTDTQYF.